This T cell receptor beta chain comes out of a study of radiotherapy plus CTLA-4 blockade in lung cancer. Background on the study: Among all patients, 15% to 20% showed objective responses, while about 30% had disease control. Study-wide results and limits: With interferon-beta, early dynamics of blood T cell clones were reported to best predict response. Researchers report tumor-derived TCR clones expanding in blood after radiotherapy plus ipilimumab.

Assay: immunoSEQ multiplex PCR; the TCRdb copy retains only in-frame clones and omits some. This sample yields about 120,000 clones, of which 81% are seen a single time; 3% to 4% belongs to the top ten. The CDR3 has 14 residues. The ends were cut back, 5 bases at V and 6 bases at J, with 13 bases in the middle. In germline, CDR1 is SGHTA, CDR2 FQGTGA. In its sample, this clone was seen once. Its antigen is unidentified. This TCR came from a human donor with non-small cell lung cancer that progressed on radiotherapy plus ipilimumab. Some clones in this sample may be carry-over from other donors' samples. Here the sequenced sample was peripheral blood, taken from a patient treated with radiotherapy plus ipilimumab. J is TRBJ2-2 and V is TRBV7-3, with D maybe TRBD1 (6 bases). The DNA of the CDR3 is TGTGCCAGCAGCGGGGCAGGGGCGGCCGGGGAGCTGTTTTTT. It yields the protein CASSGAGAAGELFF.